Described below is a single TCR beta chain sequence and its context. Its recognized antigen is unknown. Within one base of it there is no much larger clone, and no base qualities were kept. CDR1 and CDR2 were assigned from the germline V gene as KGHSH and LQKENI. Inclusive of the bounding cysteine and phenylalanine, the CDR3 is 14 residues long. The retained sequence is limited to the CDR3, 42 bases, with the frame set at the first base. The entry originates in a study of blood T cells in healthy people across ages (dated by TCRdb to 2015 to 2017). General notes on the study: In model experiments, roughly one uniquely barcoded TCR beta cDNA molecule per two T cells was captured by template switching. The donors were split into four age groups: young (average around 17 years), middle-aged (about 40), aged (over 55) and long-lived (82). Using the same blood draw, the study looked at two additional independent replicas of 1 million unique cDNA reads for two donors, one aged 18 to 29 and the other aged 80 or older. To track age-related changes in TCR beta repertoire diversity, the study relied on deep sequencing normalized with unique cDNA molecular identifiers. Donors of different ages were randomly distributed across sequencing lanes to avoid experimental bias. Results the study describes overall, beyond this receptor: Estimates of total diversity based on one million sequenced T cells were considered lower bounds and underestimates. Because donor CMV infection status was unknown, age-related changes in expanded clonotypes were potentially confounded. The percentage of naive T cells measured by flow cytometry correlated strongly with observed TCR beta diversity. The long-lived group showed more naive CD4+ T cells, fewer expanded clones and increased TCR diversity than the aged group, suggesting age selection. Because profiling used bulk unsorted PBMCs, naive and antigen-experienced compartments could not be compared conclusively. Observed TCR beta diversity per million T cells fell roughly linearly with age, and a significant reduction was already apparent by age around 40.

The roughly 39 donors, aged about 6 to 95 years, were systemically healthy Caucasian individuals from Russia. Each donor gave ten milliliters of peripheral blood, collected into EDTA-treated Vacutainer tubes. Ficoll-Paque density-gradient centrifugation was used to isolate PBMCs, with at least 7 million per sample. Trizol reagent was used to extract total RNA from PBMCs, with at least 5.5 micrograms per sample. For every donor, flow cytometry on a PBMC aliquot measured the percentage of naive CD45RAhigh/CD27high T cells. Library method: 5' RACE. A second PCR of about 6 to 11 cycles was run with a J-beta primer mix and a sample-barcoded 5' primer. A unique molecular identifier was introduced onto each TCR beta cDNA molecule by a template-switch 5' adaptor carrying 12 random nucleotides. At least 2.5 million CDR3-containing paired-end reads were obtained from each sample. First-strand cDNA was synthesized from all RNA with the Mint cDNA synthesis kit, primed by a TRBC-specific oligonucleotide. All cDNA was treated with uracil-DNA glycosylase and then went through a first 18-cycle PCR with the universal primers M1SS and BC2_uni_R. The original methods were these. Each sample was normalized by randomly selecting 1 million high-quality reads, each carrying a distinct molecular identifier. Instead of being binned into consensus sequences, reads that shared molecular identifiers were thrown out. MiTCR, with a Q25 quality threshold and the strictest error-elimination algorithm, was used for CDR3 identification, clonotype clustering and error correction. Lower-bound total TCR beta diversity was estimated with a nonparametric unseen species model using Euler transformation. TCRdb redid the processing of the public reads, applying fastp at Q25 and MiXCR, and retained in-frame beta chains. Merged by CDR3 protein, the rows form single entries marked with the most common genes and DNA. The V and J calls and clone size come from TCRdb's table, not from the authors' own analysis. Present in this sample are approximately 2,000,000 distinct CDR3 sequences, approximately 40% of which were seen just once. 23% of the sample rests with the top ten.

The receptor was isolated from a human donor in good health. The rearranged segments are TRBV18 and TRBJ2-4; 7 bases in the middle match TRBD2. The DNA matches TRBJ2-5 better at its end, which makes the J call doubtful. The sample comprised blood. The DNA sequence is TGTGCCAGCTCACCCACTAGCGTGGCGGAGACCCAGTACTTC. This codes for CASSPTSVAETQYF.